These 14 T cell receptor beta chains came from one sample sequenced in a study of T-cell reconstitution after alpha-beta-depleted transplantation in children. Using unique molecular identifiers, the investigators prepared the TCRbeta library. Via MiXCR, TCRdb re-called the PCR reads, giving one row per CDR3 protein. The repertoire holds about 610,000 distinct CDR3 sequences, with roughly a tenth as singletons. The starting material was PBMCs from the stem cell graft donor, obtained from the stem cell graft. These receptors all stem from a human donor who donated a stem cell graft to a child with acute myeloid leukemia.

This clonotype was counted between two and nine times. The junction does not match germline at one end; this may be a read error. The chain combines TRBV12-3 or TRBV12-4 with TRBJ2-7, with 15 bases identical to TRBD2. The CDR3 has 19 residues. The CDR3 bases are TGTGCCAGCACTTTAGCCGGGACTAGCGGGAGGAGGAGGACCTACGAGCAGTACTTC. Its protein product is CASTLAGTSGRRRTYEQYF.

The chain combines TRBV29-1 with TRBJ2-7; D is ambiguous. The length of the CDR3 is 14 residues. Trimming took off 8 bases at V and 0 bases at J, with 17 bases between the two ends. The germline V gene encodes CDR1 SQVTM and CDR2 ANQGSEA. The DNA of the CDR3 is TGCAGCACAACGACTGGGTCGAGCTCCTACGAGCAGTACTTC. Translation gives CSTTTGSSSYEQYF.

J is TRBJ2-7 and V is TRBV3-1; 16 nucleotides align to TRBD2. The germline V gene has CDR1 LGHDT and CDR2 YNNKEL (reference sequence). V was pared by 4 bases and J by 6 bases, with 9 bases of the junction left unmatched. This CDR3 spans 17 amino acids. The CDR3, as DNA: TGTGCCAGCAGCCGGGGACTAGCGGGAGGGCCAGAAGGCGAGCAGTACTTC. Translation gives CASSRGLAGGPEGEQYF.

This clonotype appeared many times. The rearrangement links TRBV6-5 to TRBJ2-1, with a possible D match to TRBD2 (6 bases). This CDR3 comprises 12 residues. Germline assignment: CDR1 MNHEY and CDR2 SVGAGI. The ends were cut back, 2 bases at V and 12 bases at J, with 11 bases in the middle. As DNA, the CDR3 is TGTGCCAGCAGTTACAAGGGAGGTGGGCAGTTCTTC. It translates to CASSYKGGGQFF.

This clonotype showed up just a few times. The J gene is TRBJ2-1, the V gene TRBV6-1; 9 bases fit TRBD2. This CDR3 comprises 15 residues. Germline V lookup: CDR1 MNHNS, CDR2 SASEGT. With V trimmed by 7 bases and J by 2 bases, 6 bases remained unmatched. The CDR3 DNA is TGTGCCAGCATCCAGACTAGCGGACCCTACAATGAGCAGTTCTTC. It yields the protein CASIQTSGPYNEQFF.

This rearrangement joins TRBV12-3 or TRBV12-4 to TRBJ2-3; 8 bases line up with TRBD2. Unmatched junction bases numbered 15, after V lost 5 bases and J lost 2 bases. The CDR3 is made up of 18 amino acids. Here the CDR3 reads CASSNPVLRAGDTDTQYF. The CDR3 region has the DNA TGTGCCAGCAGTAACCCGGTCTTACGAGCGGGAGACACAGATACGCAGTATTTT.

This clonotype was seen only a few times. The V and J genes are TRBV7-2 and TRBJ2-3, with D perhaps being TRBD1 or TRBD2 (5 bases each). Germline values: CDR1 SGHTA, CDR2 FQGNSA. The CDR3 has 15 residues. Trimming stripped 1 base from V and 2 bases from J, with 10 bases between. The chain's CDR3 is CASSLGGTDTDTQYF. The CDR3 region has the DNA TGTGCCAGCAGCTTAGGTGGGACGGACACAGATACGCAGTATTTT.

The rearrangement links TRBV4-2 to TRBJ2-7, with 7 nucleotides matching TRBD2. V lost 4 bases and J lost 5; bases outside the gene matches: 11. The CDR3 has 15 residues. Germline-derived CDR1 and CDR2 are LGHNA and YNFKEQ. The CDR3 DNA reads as TGTGCCAGCAGCCCGAGTACTAGCGACAACCACGAGCAGTACTTC. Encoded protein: CASSPSTSDNHEQYF.

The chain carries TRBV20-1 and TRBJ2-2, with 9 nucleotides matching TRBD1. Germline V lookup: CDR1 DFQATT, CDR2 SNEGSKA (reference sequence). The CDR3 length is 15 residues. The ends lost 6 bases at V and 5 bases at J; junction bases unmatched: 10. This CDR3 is CSAPNRDRDTGELFF. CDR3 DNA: TGCAGTGCACCGAACCGGGACAGGGATACCGGGGAGCTGTTTTTT.

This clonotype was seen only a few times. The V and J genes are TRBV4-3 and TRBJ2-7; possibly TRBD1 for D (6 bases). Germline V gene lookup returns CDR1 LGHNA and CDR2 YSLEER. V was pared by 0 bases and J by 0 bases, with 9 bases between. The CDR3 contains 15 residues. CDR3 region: CASSQERGSSYEQYF. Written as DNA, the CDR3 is TGCGCCAGCAGCCAAGAGAGGGGGAGCTCCTACGAGCAGTACTTC.

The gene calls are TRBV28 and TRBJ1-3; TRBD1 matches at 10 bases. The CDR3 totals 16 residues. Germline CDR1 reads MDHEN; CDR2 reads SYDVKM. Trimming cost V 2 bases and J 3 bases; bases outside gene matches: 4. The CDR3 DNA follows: TGTGCCAGCAGTTTAGGACAGGGGGATTTTGGAAACACCATATATTTT. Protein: CASSLGQGDFGNTIYF.

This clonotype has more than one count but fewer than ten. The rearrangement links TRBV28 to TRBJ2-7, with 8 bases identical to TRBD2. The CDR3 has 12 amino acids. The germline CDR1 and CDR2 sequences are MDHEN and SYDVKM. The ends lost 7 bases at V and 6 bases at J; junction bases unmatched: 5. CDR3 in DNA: TGTGCCAGCACAGCGGGAGTACGCGAGCAGTACTTC. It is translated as CASTAGVREQYF.

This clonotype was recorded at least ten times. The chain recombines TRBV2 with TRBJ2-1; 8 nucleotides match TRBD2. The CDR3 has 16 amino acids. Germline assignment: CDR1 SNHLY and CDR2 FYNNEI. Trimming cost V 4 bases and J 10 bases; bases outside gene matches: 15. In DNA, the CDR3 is TGTGCCAGCAGTGTAGTTCAAGCGGGAGACTCGGGGGAGCAGTTCTTC. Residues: CASSVVQAGDSGEQFF. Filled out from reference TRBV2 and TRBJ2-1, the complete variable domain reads EPEVTQTPSHQVTQMGQEVILRCVPISNHLYFYWYRQILGQKVEFLVSFYNNEISEKSEIFDDQFSVERPDGSNFTLKIRSTKLEDSAMYFCASSVVQAGDSGEQFFGPGTRLTVL.

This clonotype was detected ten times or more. Here the CDR3 DNA reads TGTGCCATCAGCCGGACTAGCTCAGAGGCAGATACGCAGTATTTT. Residues: CAISRTSSEADTQYF. This chain connects TRBV10-3 to TRBJ2-3; 8 bases line up with TRBD2. The CDR3 runs to 15 residues. Per the germline V gene, CDR1 is ENHRY and CDR2 is SYGVKD. V dropped 6 bases and J dropped 4; count of bases not matched to a gene: 9.